This T cell receptor beta chain was identified during a study of cytomegalovirus exposure and HLA in healthy donors. Study-level information: Genotyping showed about 80% of over 350 donors falling in the Caucasian-associated ancestry cluster.

CDR1 is KGHSH and CDR2 is LQKENI in the germline V gene. V dropped 4 bases and J dropped 5; count of bases not matched to a gene: 13. The length of the CDR3 is 18 residues. 60 Vbeta and 13 Jbeta primers were used in PCR. Produced via immunoSEQ multiplex PCR; TCRdb's table is partial and in-frame only. The profile shows about 120,000 clones, 70% to 85% of them singletons. On this clone itself: Its antigen is unidentified.

Regarding the study as a whole: Earlier analysis looked at TCR beta V segments, and most were productive about 87% or about 30% of the time.

The sample consisted of PBMCs. This TCR derives from a man in his forties in good health and CMV-seropositive. The rearrangement uses TRBV18 and TRBJ2-3, with TRBD2 matching 12 bases. CDR3: CASSRLPASGGALDTQYF. CDR3 nucleotides: TGTGCCAGCTCACGCCTACCGGCTAGCGGGGGGGCCTTAGATACGCAGTATTTT.